The 28 T cell receptor beta chains below all came from one sample that was sequenced in a study of T cells in Graves' hyperthyroidism and ophthalmopathy. RNA transcripts provided the source from which TCR beta CDR3 regions were amplified. A set of HTBI primers served as the primers for a first-round RT-PCR of the TCR CDR3. MiXCR, run by TCRdb on the multiplex PCR reads, gives a single entry per CDR3 protein. The table includes approximately 400,000 distinct CDR3 sequences, around 14% detected once. The sequenced sample consisted of blood. All receptors come from a woman younger than 30 with Graves' hyperthyroidism.

This clonotype was detected many times. This chain connects TRBV7-8 to TRBJ2-1, with 14 bases matching TRBD2. The germline V gene has CDR1 SGHVS and CDR2 FQNEAQ. The CDR3 is 18 residues long. V shed 4 bases, J shed 8 bases, and the junction held 13 bases outside the gene matches. This CDR3 reads CASSWTSGRPENEDEQFF. The CDR3 nucleotides read TGTGCCAGCAGCTGGACTAGCGGGAGGCCGGAAAACGAGGATGAGCAGTTCTTC. The full variable domain, its missing parts supplied by reference TRBV7-8 and TRBJ2-1, is GAGVSQSPRYKVAKRGQDVALRCDPISGHVSLFWYQQALGQGPEFLTYFQNEAQLDKSGLPSDRFFAERPEGSVSTLKIQRTQQEDSAVYLCASSWTSGRPENEDEQFFGPGTRLTVL.

This clonotype was recorded many times. The V call is TRBV27, the J call TRBJ2-5; D not certain. The V gene lost 7 bases and the J gene lost 2 bases, with 17 bases spanning the gap. Looked up from germline, CDR1 is MNHEY and CDR2 is SMNVEV (reference sequence). CDR3 length equals 15 residues. The CDR3 DNA reads TGTGCCAGCAAGCCGAATCTGGGCAGACAAGAGACCCAGTACTTC. This encodes CASKPNLGRQETQYF.

This clonotype was counted many times. The chain couples TRBV11-3 to TRBJ2-2; D unclear. Trimming stripped 0 bases from V and 5 bases from J, with 7 bases between. The germline gives CDR1 SGHNT, CDR2 YENEEA. This CDR3 contains 14 residues. CDR3 region: CASSLDLQTGELFF. The CDR3 bases are TGTGCCAGCAGCTTAGATTTGCAGACCGGGGAGCTGTTTTTT.

Concerning this clonotype itself: One junction end does not reproduce the germline sequence, and a read error may be involved. This chain uses TRBV7-9 with TRBJ2-2; a possible D gene is TRBD2 (5 bases). Germline V gives CDR1 SEHNR, CDR2 FQNEAQ (reference sequence). The CDR3 contains 15 residues. The CDR3 region has the DNA TGTGCCAGCAGTTTAGAGGGCCGGGCATCTGGGGAGCTGTTTTTT. Its translation is CASSLEGRASGELFF. The whole variable domain, filled in from reference TRBV7-9 and TRBJ2-2, reads DTGVSQNPRHKITKRGQNVTFRCDPISEHNRLYWYRQTLGQGPEFLTYFQNEAQLEKSRLLSDRFSAERPKGSFSTLEIQRTEQGDSAMYLCASSLEGRASGELFFGEGSRLTVL.

This clonotype was observed many times. The chain has TRBV28 and TRBJ2-7, with D unresolved. V lost 0 bases to trimming and J lost 9 bases, with 18 bases between them. Per germline, CDR1 MDHEN and CDR2 SYDVKM. This CDR3 spans 15 amino acids. The CDR3 sequence: CASSLWIIGQSGQYF. In DNA form, the CDR3 reads TGTGCCAGCAGTTTATGGATTATCGGGCAGTCGGGGCAGTACTTC.

This clonotype was counted at least ten times. The rearrangement links TRBV20-1 to TRBJ1-1; D ambiguous. The CDR3 contains 15 residues. CDR1 is DFQATT and CDR2 is SNEGSKA in the germline V gene (reference sequence). Trimming cost V 1 base and J 5 bases, with 17 bases left between them. The CDR3 nucleotides are TGCAGTGCTAGAGTAGGAAGCAGTATTACGACTGAAGCTTTCTTT. Translated, it gives CSARVGSSITTEAFF.

This clonotype came up many times. The chain links TRBV12-3 or TRBV12-4 to TRBJ2-7, with D possibly TRBD2 on 5 matching bases. Trimming took off 3 bases at V and 5 bases at J, with 11 bases between the two ends. The CDR3 length is 13 residues. The CDR3 protein is CASSLTLADEQYF. CDR3 nucleotides: TGTGCCAGCAGTTTGACGCTAGCCGACGAGCAGTACTTC.

This clonotype turned up a few times. The genes are TRBV6-1 and TRBJ2-7; 8 nucleotides agree with TRBD1. There are 13 residues in the CDR3. CDR1 is MNHNS and CDR2 is SASEGT in the germline V gene. The V gene end was trimmed by 6 bases and the J gene end by 6 bases; junction bases not matched to a gene: 7. CDR3 sequence reads: CASSGQGSPEQYF. In DNA, the CDR3 is TGTGCCAGCAGCGGACAGGGTTCCCCCGAGCAGTACTTC.

This chain links TRBV7-6 with TRBJ1-3; 12 nucleotides agree with TRBD1. The CDR3 extends over 19 amino acids. From germline, CDR1 is SGHVS and CDR2 FNYEAQ. Unmatched junction bases numbered 16, after V lost 5 bases and J lost 5 bases. The CDR3, as DNA: TGTGCCAGCAGCGCGAACCAGGGGACAGGGGGCGTAAGAAGAAACACCATATATTTT. Encoded protein: CASSANQGTGGVRRNTIYF.

V gene TRBV19 combines with J gene TRBJ1-5; maybe TRBD1 (6 bases). The V gene lost 5 bases and the J gene lost 1 base, with 21 bases spanning the gap. Germline CDR1 reads LNHDA; CDR2 reads SQIVND (reference sequence). CDR3 length: 18 residues. CDR3 nucleotide sequence: TGTGCCAGTAGTTTCTCATCCAGGGGCCACTTAAGCAATCAGCCCCAGCATTTT. It yields the protein CASSFSSRGHLSNQPQHF.

At least ten counts were recorded for this clonotype. The V call is TRBV4-2, the J call TRBJ2-5; tentative D call: TRBD2 (6 bases). Germline lookup yields CDR1 LGHNA and CDR2 YNFKEQ. V lost 2 bases to trimming and J lost 5 bases, with 9 bases between them. The length of the CDR3 is 13 residues. CDR3 residues: CASSQTAGETQYF. The CDR3 coding sequence is TGTGCCAGCAGCCAAACGGCGGGGGAGACCCAGTACTTC.

This clonotype showed up many times. V usage is TRBV7-9 and J usage is TRBJ2-2; 9 nucleotides agree with TRBD2. With V trimmed by 3 bases and J by 7 bases, 9 bases remained unmatched. Looked up from germline, CDR1 is SEHNR and CDR2 is FQNEAQ (reference sequence). The CDR3 runs to 16 residues. DNA for the CDR3: TGTGCCAGCAGCTTTCCGGGACTAGCTTCTGGCGGGGAGCTGTTTTTT. This sequence encodes CASSFPGLASGGELFF.

Concerning this clonotype: This clone may be a read error of a much larger clone one base away. The conserved phenylalanine or tryptophan normally closing the CDR3 is absent here, so this likely arose from a read error. The chain is built from TRBV4-1 and TRBJ1-5; D ambiguous. The V and J ends lost 1 base and 6 bases respectively, with 10 bases between them. There are 14 residues in the CDR3. Germline V lookup: CDR1 MGHRA, CDR2 YSYEKL. CDR3 in DNA: TGCGCCAGCAGCCAAGGGTTAGGGTTTCAGCCCCAGCATTCT. It codes for CASSQGLGFQPQHS.

This clonotype was seen many times. The chain employs TRBV19 and TRBJ1-1; D gene ambiguous. Germline CDR1 reads LNHDA; CDR2 reads SQIVND (reference sequence). The CDR3 consists of 14 residues. The CDR3 DNA follows: TGTGCAAGGGAGAAGAATCCGCCGAACACTGAAGCTTTCTTT. This sequence encodes CAREKNPPNTEAFF.

This clonotype was counted ten times or more. This chain links TRBV2 with TRBJ2-4; 9 bases fit TRBD1. The CDR3 runs 14 residues. V trimming: 5 bases; J trimming: 5 bases; junction bases outside the gene matches: 4. Germline assignment: CDR1 SNHLY and CDR2 FYNNEI. The CDR3 reads CASSLGQGQNIQYF. CDR3 nucleotides: TGTGCCAGCAGTCTAGGACAGGGGCAAAACATTCAGTACTTC. Full variable domain (remainder filled in from reference TRBV2 and TRBJ2-4): EPEVTQTPSHQVTQMGQEVILRCVPISNHLYFYWYRQILGQKVEFLVSFYNNEISEKSEIFDDQFSVERPDGSNFTLKIRSTKLEDSAMYFCASSLGQGQNIQYFGAGTRLSVL.

In its sample, this clonotype was seen many times. The chain carries TRBV11-2 and TRBJ2-7, with D possibly being TRBD1 (6 bases). The CDR3 spans 14 residues. The ends were cut back, 5 bases at V and 7 bases at J, with 18 bases in the middle. CDR1 and CDR2 (germline): SGHAT, FQNNGV. The CDR3 DNA follows: TGTGCCAGCAGCGCCCTAGACAGGTTGTGGGAGCAGTACTTC. Protein product: CASSALDRLWEQYF.

This clonotype came up many times. CDR3 DNA sequence: TGTGCCAGCAGATCGGACATTGGAAACACCATATATTTT. Translation: CASRSDIGNTIYF. The chain is built from TRBV2 and TRBJ1-3, with D perhaps TRBD1 (5 bases). The CDR3 has 13 residues. The germline V gene encodes CDR1 SNHLY and CDR2 FYNNEI. The V gene lost 6 bases and the J gene lost 3 bases, with 9 bases spanning the gap.

This clonotype was seen more than once but under ten times. This could be a read error, since a much larger clone is one nucleotide away. V is TRBV27 and J is TRBJ1-6; 7 bases match TRBD1. The CDR3 is made up of 15 amino acids. Trimming at V came to 11 bases and at J to 9 bases, leaving 16 bases not matched to a gene. Germline V CDR1 and CDR2: MNHEY, SMNVEV (reference sequence). CDR3 sequence (DNA): TGTGCCGGCACCGTAGGCCTGGCAGGGGGTTCACCCCTCCACTTT. Translation gives CAGTVGLAGGSPLHF.

At least ten counts were recorded for this clonotype. The rearrangement uses TRBV6-1 and TRBJ2-1, with TRBD2 matching over 7 bases. This CDR3 contains 15 residues. Germline loops: CDR1 MNHNS, CDR2 SASEGT. J gave up 9 bases and V 4 bases, and 12 bases lay outside the gene matches. The CDR3, as DNA: TGTGCCAGCAGTGGGGGGACTATGAGCCGTATTGAGCAGTTCTTC. Its translation: CASSGGTMSRIEQFF.

The V call is TRBV7-9, the J call TRBJ1-1; D gene unclear. The CDR3 is made up of 14 amino acids. CDR1 and CDR2 (germline): SEHNR, FQNEAQ (reference sequence). Trimming stripped 4 bases from V and 7 bases from J, with 16 bases between. Here the CDR3 DNA reads TGTGCCAGCAGCTCCCTTCTAGGGCGGAATGAAGCTTTCTTT. Translation: CASSSLLGRNEAFF.

This clonotype was recorded at least ten times. DNA for the CDR3: TGCGCCAGCAGCCAAACCGCTCCGCGACAGGGAAACTATGGCTACACCTTC. Residues: CASSQTAPRQGNYGYTF. This chain uses TRBV4-1 with TRBJ1-2; 7 bases are a match to TRBD1. CDR3 length equals 17 residues. Germline assignment: CDR1 MGHRA and CDR2 YSYEKL. Germline trimming cut 2 bases from V and 2 bases from J; bases unmatched to any gene: 11.

This clonotype was observed at least ten times. V is TRBV6-5 and J is TRBJ2-3; TRBD2 agrees at 7 bases. CDR1 and CDR2 (germline): MNHEY, SVGAGI. The CDR3 has 14 amino acids. After removal of 2 bases from V and 5 bases from J, the junction contained 4 bases not matched to a gene. This chain's CDR3 is CASSYGGRLDTQYF. Written as DNA, the CDR3 is TGTGCCAGCAGTTACGGCGGGAGATTAGATACGCAGTATTTT.

At least ten counts were recorded for this clonotype. The genes are TRBV6-1 and TRBJ1-2; 9 bases match TRBD1. Germline-derived CDR1 and CDR2 are MNHNS and SASEGT. The CDR3 is 14 amino acids. Trimming at V came to 5 bases and at J to 4 bases, leaving 5 bases not matched to a gene. CDR3 sequence reads: CASSLGTGTYGYTF. As DNA, the CDR3 is TGTGCCAGCAGTCTAGGGACAGGGACCTATGGCTACACCTTC.

This clonotype was detected many times. The V call is TRBV6-1, the J call TRBJ2-7; D possibly corresponds to TRBD1 (6 bases). This CDR3 is built from 13 residues. The germline CDR1 and CDR2 sequences are MNHNS and SASEGT. The germline V and J ends were trimmed by 1 base and 2 bases, with 6 bases remaining between them. The CDR3 here is CASSEGQAYEQYF. CDR3 sequence (DNA): TGTGCCAGCAGTGAAGGACAGGCCTACGAGCAGTACTTC.

This clonotype was counted at least ten times. This chain joins TRBV30 and TRBJ1-4; D gene ambiguous. There are 15 residues in the CDR3. Germline V gives CDR1 GTSNPN, CDR2 SVGIG (reference sequence). Between the trimmed V and J ends, which lost 1 base and 0 bases, there was a span of 9 bases. This CDR3 is CAWSGQGATNEKLFF. The CDR3 DNA reads TGTGCCTGGAGTGGACAAGGAGCAACTAATGAAAAACTGTTTTTT.

The table lists this clonotype with many counts. The V gene is TRBV18, the J gene TRBJ2-3, with D perhaps matching TRBD1 or TRBD2 (7 bases each). CDR1 is KGHSH and CDR2 is LQKENI in the germline V gene. The CDR3 is made up of 16 amino acids. Trimming removed 6 bases at V and 2 bases at J, with 18 bases between. CDR3 nucleotides: TGTGCCAGCTCCCGGGGGGACAGAGGATTCACAGATACGCAGTATTTT. Its translation is CASSRGDRGFTDTQYF.

The genes are TRBV7-6 and TRBJ2-5; D is tentatively TRBD1 or TRBD2 (6 bases each). Deletions cut 3 bases from V and 2 bases from J, with 13 bases between. Germline CDR1 SGHVS, CDR2 FNYEAQ. This CDR3 has 15 residues. CDR3 residues: CASSLQGRNQETQYF. CDR3 in DNA: TGTGCCAGCAGCTTGCAGGGGAGGAATCAAGAGACCCAGTACTTC.

This clonotype was counted between two and nine times. A much bigger clone sits one base away, suggesting this may be a read error. The rearrangement links TRBV7-9 to TRBJ2-5, with a possible D match to TRBD2 (6 bases). This CDR3 contains 13 residues. Germline assignment: CDR1 SEHNR and CDR2 FQNEAQ (reference sequence). V gave up 1 base and J gave up 13 bases, with 16 bases separating them. The CDR3 here is CASSLVDGSDVYF. As DNA, the CDR3 is TGTGCCAGCAGCTTAGTTGACGGGAGCGATGTGTACTTC.